What follows is one T cell receptor beta chain and its context. This sample is drawn from a study of blood T cell repertoires in COVID-19. Whole-study context: Samples came from the United States, Italy and Spain, spanning acute and convalescent COVID-19. PBMCs, B-cell-depleted T cells, or T cells provided the cDNA or gDNA that made up the material.

CDR3 length: 15 amino acids. J was trimmed by 10 bases and V by 3 bases; bases with no gene match: 6. Germline V gene lookup returns CDR1 LGHDT and CDR2 YNNKEL (reference sequence). As processed by the authors: How many nucleated cells were present was estimated from reference gene primer amplification. Generated by immunoSEQ multiplex PCR, the TCRdb table keeps only in-frame clones and is missing some. V and J calls and clone size come straight from that table; D and trimming were deduced from the DNA. The sample gives 15,000 or so clones, over 80% of which show up once; approximately 7.1% is in the top ten.

The TCR originated in a human donor with active COVID-19. The donor label of this sample is uncertain. Sequencing was done on a sample of peripheral blood. The J gene is TRBJ2-1, the V gene TRBV3-1 (or the pseudogene TRBV3-2); 13 bases are shared with TRBD2. The CDR3 DNA follows: TGTGCCAGCAGCCATAGACTAGCGGGAGGCTGGGAGCAGTTCTTC. Its protein product is CASSHRLAGGWEQFF.